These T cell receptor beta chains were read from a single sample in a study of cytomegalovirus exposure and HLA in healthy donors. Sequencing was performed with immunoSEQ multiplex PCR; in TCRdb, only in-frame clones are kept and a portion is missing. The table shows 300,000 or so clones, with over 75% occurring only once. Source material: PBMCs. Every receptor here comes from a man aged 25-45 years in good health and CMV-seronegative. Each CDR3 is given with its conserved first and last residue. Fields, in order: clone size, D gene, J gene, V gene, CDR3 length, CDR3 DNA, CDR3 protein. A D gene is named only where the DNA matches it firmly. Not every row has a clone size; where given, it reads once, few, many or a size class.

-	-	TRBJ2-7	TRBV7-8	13	TGTGCCAGCAGCCTCGGACTGAACTACGAGCAGTACTTC	CASSLGLNYEQYF
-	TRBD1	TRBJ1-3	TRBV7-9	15	TGTGCCAGCAGCCATCTCGGGACAGAGGGAAACACCATATATTTT	CASSHLGTEGNTIYF
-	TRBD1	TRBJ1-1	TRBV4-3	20	TGCGCCAGCAGCCAAGATTGGGGACAGGGGGCTGGTCTGGTGAACACTGAAGCTTTCTTT	CASSQDWGQGAGLVNTEAFF
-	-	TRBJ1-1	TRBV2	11	TGTGCCAGCTCGAGACGACTTGAAGCTTTCTTT	CASSRRLEAFF
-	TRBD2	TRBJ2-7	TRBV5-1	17	TGCGCCAGCAGCTCGGGACTAGCGGGGGTCCTCTCCTACGAGCAGTACTTC	CASSSGLAGVLSYEQYF
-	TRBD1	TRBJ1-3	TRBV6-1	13	TGTGCCAGCGGGACAGGGGAAAGGTACACCATATATTTT	CASGTGERYTIYF
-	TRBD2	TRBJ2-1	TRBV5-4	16	TGTGCCAGCAGCCCCCTAGCGGGGGGGAACTACAATGAGCAGTTCTTC	CASSPLAGGNYNEQFF
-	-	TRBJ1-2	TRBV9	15	TGTGCCAGCAGCGTAGGCCTGGCCCAGGGATATGGCTACACCTTC	CASSVGLAQGYGYTF
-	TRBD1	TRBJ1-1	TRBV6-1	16	TGTGCCAGCAGTGTGGGACAGGGGGCGCATAGCACTGAAGCTTTCTTT	CASSVGQGAHSTEAFF
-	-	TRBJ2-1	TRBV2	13	TGTGCCAGCAGTCGAGGGACCTACAATGAGCAGTTCTTC	CASSRGTYNEQFF
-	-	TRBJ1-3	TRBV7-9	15	TGTGCCAGCAGCGGAGGGACTGTCTCTGGAAACACCATATATTTT	CASSGGTVSGNTIYF
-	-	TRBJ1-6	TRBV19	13	TGTGCCAGTAGTCCGAAAGCGCCTTCACCCCTCCACTTT	CASSPKAPSPLHF
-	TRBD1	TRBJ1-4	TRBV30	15	TGTGCCTGGAGTAGGGGGCACCAGAATAATGAAAAACTGTTTTTT	CAWSRGHQNNEKLFF
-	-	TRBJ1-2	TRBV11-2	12	TGTGCCAGCAGTTCTACAGGTTATGGCTACACCTTC	CASSSTGYGYTF
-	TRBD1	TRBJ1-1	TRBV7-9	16	TGTGCCAGCAGCTTAGAGGGACAGGGATCACTGGCTGAAGCTTTCTTT	CASSLEGQGSLAEAFF
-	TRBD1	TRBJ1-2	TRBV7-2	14	TGTGCCAGCAGCTTAGAACAGGGGGTCGGTGGCTACACCTTC	CASSLEQGVGGYTF
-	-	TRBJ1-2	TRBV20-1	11	TGCAGTGCTAGTACAGGCTATGGCTACACCTTC	CSASTGYGYTF
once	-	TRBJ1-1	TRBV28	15	TGTGCCAGCAGTGGGCCCGCGGGGTTGAACACTGAAGCTTTCTTT	CASSGPAGLNTEAFF
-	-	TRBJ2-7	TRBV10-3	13	TGTGCCATCAGTGGCGGTCGCACTTACGAGCAGTACTTC	CAISGGRTYEQYF
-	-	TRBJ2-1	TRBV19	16	TGTGCCAGTAGTATAAGACAGACGAGCTCCTACAATGAGCAGTTCTTC	CASSIRQTSSYNEQFF
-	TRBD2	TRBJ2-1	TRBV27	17	TGTGCCAGCAGTCTTAGCGGGGGGCCAACTTCGTACAATGAGCAGTTCTTC	CASSLSGGPTSYNEQFF
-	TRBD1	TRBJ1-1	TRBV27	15	TGTGCCAGCAGTTTATGGGGACAGGGAGGCACTGAAGCTTTCTTT	CASSLWGQGGTEAFF
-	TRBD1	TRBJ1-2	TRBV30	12	TGTGCCTGGAATCGCGACAGGGGTGGCTACACCTTC	CAWNRDRGGYTF
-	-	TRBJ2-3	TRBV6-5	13	TGTGCCACTTCCAGGGGTTCTGCAGATACGCAGTATTTT	CATSRGSADTQYF
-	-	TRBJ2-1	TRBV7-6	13	TGTGCCAGCAGCCCGGACTACGGCGACGAGCAGTTCTTC	CASSPDYGDEQFF
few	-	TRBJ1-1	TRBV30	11	TGTGCCTGGAGCACGGGGGGGGAAGCTTTCTTT	CAWSTGGEAFF
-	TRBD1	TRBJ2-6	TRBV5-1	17	TGCGCCAGCAGCTTGGTGGGCAGGGGGCCTGGGGCCAACGTCCTGACTTTC	CASSLVGRGPGANVLTF
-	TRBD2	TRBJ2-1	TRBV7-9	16	TGTGCCAGCAGCTCCCCAAAAACTAGCGGGTACAATGAGCAGTTCTTC	CASSSPKTSGYNEQFF
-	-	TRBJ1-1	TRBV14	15	TGTGCCAGCAGCCTGCGGAGTGGGAGGACTAATCGGGCTTTCTTT	CASSLRSGRTNRAFF
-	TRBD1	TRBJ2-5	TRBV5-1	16	TGCGCCAGCAGCATAGGACAACGGGGACAGCAAGAGACCCAGTACTTC	CASSIGQRGQQETQYF
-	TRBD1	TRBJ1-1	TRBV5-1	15	TGCGCCAGCAGCTTGGCGGACAGGGAGAACACTGAAGCTTTCTTT	CASSLADRENTEAFF
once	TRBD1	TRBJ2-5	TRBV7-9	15	TGTGCCAGCAGCGAGGGACAGGGGAATGAAGAGACCCAGTACTTC	CASSEGQGNEETQYF
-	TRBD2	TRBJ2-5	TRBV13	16	TGTGCCAGCAGCTTCCGACTAGCGGGGGATTGGGAGACCCAGTACTTC	CASSFRLAGDWETQYF
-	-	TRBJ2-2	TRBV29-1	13	TGCAGCGTGGACCCCAGGGACACCGGGGAGCTGTTTTTT	CSVDPRDTGELFF
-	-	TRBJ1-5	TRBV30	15	TGTGCCTGGAGTTTAGGGGACACTAGCAATCAGCCCCAGCATTTT	CAWSLGDTSNQPQHF
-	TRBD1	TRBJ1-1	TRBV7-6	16	TGTGCCAGCAGCCCTCGACAGGGATTATCGAACACTGAAGCTTTCTTT	CASSPRQGLSNTEAFF
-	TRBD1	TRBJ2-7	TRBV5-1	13	TGCGCCAGCAGGAGGGACAGTAGCTACGAGCAGTACTTC	CASRRDSSYEQYF
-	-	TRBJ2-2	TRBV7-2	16	TGTGCCAGCAGCTCTTCTATTGGGGGGACCCTCCGGGAGCTGTTTTTT	CASSSSIGGTLRELFF
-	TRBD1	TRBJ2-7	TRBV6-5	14	TGTGCCAGCAGGAGGACCGGGACAGTAGACGAGCAGTACTTC	CASRRTGTVDEQYF
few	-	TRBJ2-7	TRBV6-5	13	TGTGCCAGCAGCCTTTATGGGGGCATCGAGCAGTACTTC	CASSLYGGIEQYF
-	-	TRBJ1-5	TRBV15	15	TGTGCCACCAGCAGAGATCGCGGTTCCAGTCAGCCCCAGCATTTT	CATSRDRGSSQPQHF
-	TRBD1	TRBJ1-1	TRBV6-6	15	TGTGCCAGCAGTTTGGGGGGGACAGGTGCGAATGAAGCTTTCTTT	CASSLGGTGANEAFF
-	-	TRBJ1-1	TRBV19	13	TGTGCCAGTACTACGATTGCTGATGTTGAAGCTTTCTTT	CASTTIADVEAFF
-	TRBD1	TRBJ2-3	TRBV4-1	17	TGCGCCAGCAGCCGCCGCATCCAGGGGGCAATCACAGATACGCAGTATTTT	CASSRRIQGAITDTQYF
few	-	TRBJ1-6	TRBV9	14	TGTGCCAGCAGCCTCACAGGGTTTGATTCACCCCTCCACTTT	CASSLTGFDSPLHF
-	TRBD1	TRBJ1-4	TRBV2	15	TGTGCCAACAGTCTTTTGCAGGGGGCGCCGGGAAAACTGTTTTTT	CANSLLQGAPGKLFF
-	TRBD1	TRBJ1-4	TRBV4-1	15	TGCGCCAGCAGCCAGCAGGGACAGTCTAATGAAAAACTGTTTTTT	CASSQQGQSNEKLFF
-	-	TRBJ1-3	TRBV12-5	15	TGTGCTAGTGGTTTGGCCAGGGGCTCTGGAAACACCATATATTTT	CASGLARGSGNTIYF
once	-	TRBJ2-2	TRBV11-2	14	TGTGCCAGCAGCTTACCCGGTAACACCGGGGAGCTGTTTTTT	CASSLPGNTGELFF
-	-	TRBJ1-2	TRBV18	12	TGTGCCAGCTCACCGGGTCAGGGGGGCTACACCTTC	CASSPGQGGYTF
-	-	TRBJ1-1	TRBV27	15	TGTGCCAGCAGTCCAGAGACAGGTTTGAACACTGAAGCTTTCTTT	CASSPETGLNTEAFF
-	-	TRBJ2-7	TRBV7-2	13	TGTGCCAGCAGCCCTTCCACAGCCTACGAGCAGTACTTC	CASSPSTAYEQYF
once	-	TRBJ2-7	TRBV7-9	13	TGTGCCAGCAGCCAGGCGCAATCCTACGAGCAGTACTTC	CASSQAQSYEQYF
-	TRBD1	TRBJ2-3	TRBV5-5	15	TGTGCCAGCAGCTCGGACAGGGGGCGTGCAGATACGCAGTATTTT	CASSSDRGRADTQYF
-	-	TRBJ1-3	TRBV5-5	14	TGTGCCAGCAGCTTCGAAGATCTAGGAAACACCATATATTTT	CASSFEDLGNTIYF
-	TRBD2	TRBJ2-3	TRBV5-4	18	TGTGCCAGCAGCTTCAGGACTAGCGGGGGGATAAACACAGATACGCAGTATTTT	CASSFRTSGGINTDTQYF
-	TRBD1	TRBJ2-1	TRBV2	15	TGTGCCAGCAGCTCGGACAGGGGTTCCTACAATGAGCAGTTCTTC	CASSSDRGSYNEQFF
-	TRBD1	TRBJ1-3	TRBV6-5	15	TGTGCCAGCACCCAAGAAGCAGGGGGAGGAAACACCATATATTTT	CASTQEAGGGNTIYF
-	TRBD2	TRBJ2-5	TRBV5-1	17	TGCGCCAGCAGCTCGGGACTAGCGGGGGGGCTTCGGGAGACCCAGTACTTC	CASSSGLAGGLRETQYF